Shown below are 8 T cell receptor beta chains from a single sample sequenced in a study of response to subunit inactivated influenza vaccine. MiXCR, applied by TCRdb to the RT-PCR reads, yields one record per CDR3 protein. The sample has about 540,000 distinct CDR3 sequences, under 25% seen once. Separately, the same data were catalogued under a study of T cells expressing NK-cell markers. Turning to that study: Synthesis of TCR beta cDNA relied on 5'RACE template switching carrying UMIs.

Sequenced here: CD4+ T cells sorted from PBMCs, sampled 11 to 12 days after vaccination. The receptors originated from a man in his fifties who received an inactivated influenza vaccine.

About this clonotype: An end of the junction differs from the germline gene, which may be a read error. The chain is built from TRBV24-1 and TRBJ2-2; either TRBD1 or TRBD2 may supply D (5 bases each). Germline V gives CDR1 KGHDR, CDR2 SFDVKD. The CDR3 has 13 residues. CDR3 amino acids: CATSWGNTRELFF. CDR3 DNA sequence: TGTGCCACCAGCTGGGGGAACACCCGGGAGCTGTTTTTT.

The V gene is TRBV20-1, the J gene TRBJ1-1; no firm D call. This CDR3 is 12 amino acids long. Looked up from germline, CDR1 is DFQATT and CDR2 is SNEGSKA (reference sequence). V dropped 4 bases and J dropped 1 base, with 7 bases sitting between them. The CDR3 is CSAKYANTEAFF. The CDR3 DNA sequence: TGCAGTGCTAAATACGCGAACACTGAAGCTTTCTTT.

The rearrangement uses TRBV12-3 or TRBV12-4 and TRBJ2-2; 10 bases agree with TRBD1. CDR3 length: 15 residues. Losses at the gene ends were 6 bases for V and 7 bases for J; bases not matched to a gene: 8. CDR3 nucleotide sequence: TGTGCCAGCAGCAAGGACAGGGGGATTATCGGGGAGCTGTTTTTT. Amino acids: CASSKDRGIIGELFF.

The V and J genes are TRBV16 and TRBJ2-1; no firm D call. Germline V gene sequence: CDR1 KGHSY, CDR2 FQNENV. The CDR3 extends over 14 amino acids. V was pared by 9 bases and J by 0 bases, with 12 bases between. CDR3 sequence: CASGLYSSYNEQFF. The CDR3 DNA reads TGTGCCAGTGGATTATACAGCTCCTACAATGAGCAGTTCTTC.

V gene TRBV5-1 combines with J gene TRBJ2-3; TRBD2 matches 12 bases. Trimming took 6 bases from V and 3 from J; bases not matched to a gene: 8. This CDR3 has 16 amino acids. Germline V gene sequence: CDR1 SGHRS, CDR2 YFSETQ. CDR3 protein: CASMTSGSLTTDTQYF. CDR3 DNA: TGCGCCAGCATGACTAGCGGGAGCCTAACGACAGATACGCAGTATTTT. Full variable domain (rest looked up from reference TRBV5-1 and TRBJ2-3): KAGVTQTPRYLIKTRGQQVTLSCSPISGHRSVSWYQQTPGQGLQFLFEYFSETQRNKGNFPGRFSGRQFSNSRSEMNVSTLELGDSALYLCASMTSGSLTTDTQYFGPGTRLTVL.

V and J are TRBV6-2 or TRBV6-3 and TRBJ2-3, with 9 bases matching TRBD2. The junction had 6 bases not matched to a gene; V was cut back by 0 bases and J by 5 bases. This CDR3 contains 16 residues. CDR1 and CDR2 from the germline V gene are MNHEY and SVGEGT. The CDR3 loop reads CASSYSFSGGLDTQYF. The DNA for the CDR3 is TGTGCCAGCAGTTACTCGTTCAGCGGGGGGTTAGATACGCAGTATTTT.

This clonotype has a handful of counts. The chain couples TRBV9 to TRBJ2-3; TRBD1 aligns across 7 bases. V lost 0 bases and J lost 7; bases outside the gene matches: 11. The V gene's germline CDR1 is SGDLS and CDR2 YYNGEE. The CDR3 runs to 16 residues. The CDR3 nucleotides are TGTGCCAGCAGCGTAGGACAGGGTCAAATTTCTTATACGCAGTATTTT. Amino acid sequence: CASSVGQGQISYTQYF.

There are many counts of this clonotype. The chain uses TRBV20-1 and TRBJ1-6; D gene ambiguous. Germline V lookup: CDR1 DFQATT, CDR2 SNEGSKA (reference sequence). This CDR3 contains 14 residues. The V end was cut by 6 bases, the J end by 10 bases, with 19 bases between. CDR3 bases: TGCAGTGCCGGTTCGGGCTCCGGTGCATCACCCCTCCACTTT. Translation gives CSAGSGSGASPLHF.